A selection of T cell receptor beta chains follows, all from one sample in a study of response to subunit inactivated influenza vaccine. Each CDR3 protein gets one entry after TCRdb re-called the RT-PCR reads with MiXCR. The sample shows roughly 170,000 distinct CDR3 sequences, around a tenth of them seen only once. The source was non-naive T cells sorted from PBMCs, collected on the day of vaccination. Every receptor here comes from a man aged 45-65 years who received an inactivated influenza vaccine. Both conserved end residues are part of each CDR3. D genes are given only for firm matches. The size field is filled for only some rows; it gives once, few, many or a size class.

clone_size,d_call,v_call,j_call,cdr3_aa,cdr3_nt
-,-,TRBV9,TRBJ1-1,CASSVVAQGPNTEAFF,TGTGCCAGCAGCGTAGTTGCACAGGGCCCGAACACTGAAGCTTTCTTT
-,-,TRBV20-1,TRBJ1-5,CSARDHNHPGNQPQHF,TGCAGTGCTAGAGATCATAACCATCCCGGCAATCAGCCCCAGCATTTT
-,-,TRBV7-8,TRBJ1-2,CASSPDIGYGYTF,TGTGCCAGCAGCCCCGACATAGGTTATGGCTACACCTTC
many,-,TRBV2,TRBJ2-5,CASNTGPVETQYF,TGTGCCAGCAATACGGGGCCGGTGGAGACCCAGTACTTC
many,-,TRBV18,TRBJ2-7,CASSPVPGPYEQYF,TGTGCCAGCTCACCCGTACCCGGACCTTACGAGCAGTACTTC
many,-,TRBV6-2/TRBV6-3,TRBJ2-7,CASSYSREQYF,TGTGCCAGCAGTTACAGCCGGGAGCAGTACTTC
-,TRBD2,TRBV20-1,TRBJ2-7,CSARDQRLAGGPLAEQYF,TGCAGTGCTAGAGATCAGCGACTAGCGGGAGGGCCCCTTGCCGAGCAGTACTTC
many,TRBD1,TRBV12-3/TRBV12-4,TRBJ2-7,CASSRQGQTYEQYF,TGTGCCAGCAGTCGCCAGGGACAGACCTACGAGCAGTACTTC
-,TRBD1,TRBV24-1,TRBJ1-5,CATSPGGQGNQPQHF,TGTGCCACCAGTCCGGGTGGACAGGGCAATCAGCCCCAGCATTTT
-,-,TRBV2,TRBJ2-3,CASCGGQSTDTQYF,TGTGCCAGCTGCGGGGGACAGAGCACAGATACGCAGTATTTT
few,TRBD1,TRBV15,TRBJ1-2,CATSTSGTVGVMSGYTF,TGTGCCACCAGCACATCCGGGACAGTAGGAGTGATGAGTGGCTACACCTTC
medium-sized,-,TRBV29-1,TRBJ2-7,CSVEDGSVEQYF,TGCAGCGTTGAGGACGGGTCAGTCGAGCAGTACTTC
many,-,TRBV15,TRBJ2-3,CATTLDRTSTDTQYF,TGTGCCACCACCCTAGACAGAACCAGCACAGATACGCAGTATTTT
many,-,TRBV7-9,TRBJ2-1,CASSLLQNSNEQFF,TGTGCCAGCAGCTTACTTCAGAATAGCAATGAGCAGTTCTTC
many,TRBD2,TRBV20-1,TRBJ2-1,CSARESGRRANEQFF,TGCAGTGCTAGAGAGAGCGGGAGAAGGGCCAATGAGCAGTTCTTC
many,-,TRBV5-1,TRBJ2-5,CASSFQGVRETQYF,TGCGCCAGCAGCTTTCAGGGTGTGCGGGAGACCCAGTACTTC
-,TRBD2,TRBV28,TRBJ2-3,CASSSSGVPDTQYF,TGTGCCAGCAGTTCTAGCGGGGTCCCAGATACGCAGTATTTT
many,-,TRBV4-2,TRBJ2-1,CASSQEISGSSYNEQFF,TGTGCCAGCAGCCAAGAAATCTCAGGGAGCTCCTACAATGAGCAGTTCTTC
-,-,TRBV4-2,TRBJ2-7,CASSQRAGNEQYF,TGTGCCAGCAGCCAAAGAGCCGGGAACGAGCAGTACTTC
-,TRBD2,TRBV7-2,TRBJ2-2,CASSLSSGGFKLGGELFF,TGTGCCAGCAGCTTATCTAGCGGGGGATTTAAGTTAGGCGGGGAGCTGTTTTTT
-,-,TRBV6-2/TRBV6-3,TRBJ2-4,CASRTPGVGNIQYF,TGTGCCAGCCGAACTCCGGGAGTCGGGAACATTCAGTACTTC
few,-,TRBV3-1,TRBJ1-2,CASSRRSLDGYTF,TGTGCCAGCAGCCGTCGGTCGTTGGATGGCTACACCTTC
few,-,TRBV7-9,TRBJ2-3,CASSWTGATDTQYF,TGTGCCAGCAGCTGGACGGGGGCCACAGATACGCAGTATTTT
many,-,TRBV2,TRBJ2-7,CASSAGEQYF,TGTGCCAGCAGTGCGGGCGAGCAGTACTTC
many,-,TRBV7-8,TRBJ1-2,CASSTRVRDGGYTF,TGTGCCAGCAGCACCCGGGTTAGGGACGGCGGCTACACCTTC
many,TRBD2,TRBV9,TRBJ2-2,CASSVTPGLAGGNTGELFF,TGTGCCAGCAGCGTCACCCCGGGACTAGCGGGAGGGAACACCGGGGAGCTGTTTTTT
many,TRBD1,TRBV15,TRBJ1-1,CATSRGRGMNTEAFF,TGTGCCACCAGCAGAGGCAGGGGGATGAACACTGAAGCTTTCTTT
few,TRBD2,TRBV11-2,TRBJ2-3,CASSLFIAGGFLTDTQYF,TGTGCCAGCAGCTTATTTATAGCGGGAGGGTTCCTCACAGATACGCAGTATTTT
-,-,TRBV6-1,TRBJ1-1,CASSRAMTGNTEAFF,TGTGCCAGCAGCCGGGCAATGACAGGAAACACTGAAGCTTTCTTT
few,TRBD2,TRBV4-3,TRBJ2-2,CASSQVWTSGSGTGELFF,TGCGCCAGCAGCCAAGTATGGACTAGCGGGAGTGGCACCGGGGAGCTGTTTTTT
many,-,TRBV9,TRBJ2-1,CASSVGAEQFF,TGTGCCAGCAGCGTAGGGGCCGAGCAGTTCTTC
many,TRBD2,TRBV2,TRBJ2-3,CARTRTSGGVVDTQYF,TGTGCCAGGACCCGGACTAGCGGGGGGGTGGTGGATACGCAGTATTTT
-,TRBD2,TRBV2,TRBJ2-3,CASSVLAGVPDTQYF,TGTGCCAGCAGCGTACTAGCGGGAGTCCCAGATACGCAGTATTTT
few,-,TRBV20-1,TRBJ2-7,CSAPLTALPEQYF,TGCAGTGCCCCACTAACAGCCCTCCCCGAGCAGTACTTC
few,TRBD2,TRBV28,TRBJ2-7,CAAGLAGISYEQYF,TGTGCCGCCGGACTAGCGGGGATTTCCTACGAGCAGTACTTC
many,TRBD2,TRBV15,TRBJ2-7,CATSRGLAGTYEQYF,TGTGCCACCAGCAGAGGACTAGCGGGGACCTACGAGCAGTACTTC
-,-,TRBV15,TRBJ2-7,CATSREGPSYEQYF,TGTGCCACCAGCAGAGAGGGGCCCTCCTACGAGCAGTACTTC
-,TRBD1,TRBV19,TRBJ2-7,CASTARQGAYEQYF,TGTGCCAGTACCGCACGCCAGGGGGCGTACGAGCAGTACTTC
-,-,TRBV6-5,TRBJ2-2,CTQTGATGELFF,TGTACACAGACAGGAGCCACCGGGGAGCTGTTTTTT
-,TRBD1,TRBV10-3,TRBJ2-7,CAISEPLGDREKSYDYEQYF,TGTGCCATCAGTGAGCCATTGGGGGACAGGGAAAAGAGCTACGACTACGAGCAGTACTTC
many,TRBD2,TRBV10-3,TRBJ2-3,CAIRARVTSGTTDTQYF,TGTGCCATCAGAGCCCGGGTTACTAGCGGGACAACAGATACGCAGTATTTT
many,-,TRBV10-3,TRBJ2-2,CAINVAGNTGELFF,TGTGCCATCAATGTAGCAGGGAACACCGGGGAGCTGTTTTTT
many,-,TRBV2,TRBJ2-2,CASSEFSGEDTGELFF,TGTGCCAGCAGTGAATTCTCAGGGGAGGACACCGGGGAGCTGTTTTTT
many,-,TRBV5-1,TRBJ2-7,CASSLVGKPLPYEQYF,TGCGCCAGCAGCTTGGTTGGGAAACCTTTACCCTACGAGCAGTACTTC
-,-,TRBV7-2,TRBJ2-5,CASSPQGSQETQYF,TGTGCCAGCAGCCCCCAGGGTTCCCAAGAGACCCAGTACTTC
-,TRBD2,TRBV9,TRBJ2-7,CASSVGGGAYEQYF,TGTGCCAGCAGCGTGGGCGGGGGGGCCTACGAGCAGTACTTC
few,-,TRBV4-2,TRBJ2-5,CASSPEGVRETQYF,TGTGCCAGCAGCCCTGAGGGGGTACGGGAGACCCAGTACTTC
few,-,TRBV18,TRBJ2-5,CASSPAEVLETQYF,TGTGCCAGCTCACCAGCTGAGGTTTTAGAGACCCAGTACTTC
-,-,TRBV3-1,TRBJ1-6,CASTRQDAVSPLHF,TGTGCCAGCACCCGGCAGGACGCCGTTTCACCCCTCCACTTT
many,-,TRBV20-1,TRBJ2-7,CSAHSPEGNYEQYF,TGCAGTGCTCACTCCCCAGAGGGTAACTACGAGCAGTACTTC
-,-,TRBV15,TRBJ2-7,CATSRDVRGEQYF,TGTGCCACCAGCAGAGATGTTAGAGGGGAGCAGTACTTC
-,-,TRBV6-1,TRBJ1-2,CASSTVENYGYTF,TGTGCCAGTTCAACGGTGGAGAACTATGGCTACACCTTC